The rows below give T cell receptor beta chains drawn from one sample of a study of blood T cell repertoires in COVID-19. Data came from immunoSEQ multiplex PCR; TCRdb stores just in-frame clones and leaves some out. Of 150,000 or so clones listed, about 80% are singletons. Source material: peripheral blood. The receptors were gathered from a woman aged 60 to 75 with COVID-19, enrolled during active disease. The CDR3 runs from the conserved cysteine through the conserved F or W. A D gene is named only where the DNA matches it firmly. Clone size, where shown, is once, few, many, or a class for clones that have expanded.

TRBD1,NA,TRBV12-3/TRBV12-4,TRBJ1-2,TGTGCCAGCAGCCGGGACAGAGTCAATGGCTACACCTTC,CASSRDRVNGYTF
TRBD1,many,TRBV2,TRBJ1-6,TGTGCCAGCAGTGATTCGTTAACAGGGGTCCTCGAGAATTCACCCCTCCACTTT,CASSDSLTGVLENSPLHF
NA,NA,TRBV30,TRBJ2-6,TGTGCCTGGAGTGTACGGAGTTCTGGGGCCAACGTCCTGACTTTC,CAWSVRSSGANVLTF
TRBD2,NA,TRBV27,TRBJ2-1,TGTGCCAGCAGTTACGGGACTAGCTACAATGAGCAGTTCTTC,CASSYGTSYNEQFF
NA,NA,TRBV6-1,TRBJ2-7,TGTGCCAGCAGTGACATTGGAGGGATTTCCTACGAGCAGTACTTC,CASSDIGGISYEQYF
NA,once,TRBV7-2,TRBJ2-5,TGTGCCAGCAGCCCTTGGTCAGAAGAGACCCAGTACTTC,CASSPWSEETQYF
NA,NA,TRBV5-1,TRBJ2-6,TGCGCCAGCAGCTTGGGCGGTGAGTCTGGGGCCAACGTCCTGACTTTC,CASSLGGESGANVLTF
NA,NA,TRBV10-3,TRBJ1-5,TGTGCCATCAGTGCGGGGGAGGGGAAACAGCCCCAGCATTTT,CAISAGEGKQPQHF
NA,NA,TRBV6-5,TRBJ1-5,TGTGCCAGCAGTAAGACATTTAATCAGCCCCAGCATTTT,CASSKTFNQPQHF
NA,NA,TRBV7-6,TRBJ2-1,TGTGCCAGCAGCTTAGTAGGCCAGGTTTATAGCAATGAGCAGTTCTTC,CASSLVGQVYSNEQFF
TRBD1,NA,TRBV2,TRBJ1-1,TGTGCCAGCAGTTCAAGACAGGGTGACACTGAAGCTTTCTTT,CASSSRQGDTEAFF
TRBD1,NA,TRBV12-3/TRBV12-4,TRBJ1-1,TGTGCCAGCAGTACATACAGGGGAGCTTTCTTT,CASSTYRGAFF
NA,NA,TRBV6-5,TRBJ1-1,TGTGCCAGCCACTGGACGGGGGTGAACACTGAAGCTTTCTTT,CASHWTGVNTEAFF
TRBD1,NA,TRBV24-1,TRBJ1-2,TGTGCCACCAGTGGTTCAGGGGGGCGAACAACGGATGGCTACACCTTC,CATSGSGGRTTDGYTF
TRBD2,NA,TRBV5-1,TRBJ2-3,TGCGCCAGCAGCTTGGCCTTTCCCGGGACTAGCGGGGGGAAGGCAGATACGCAGTATTTT,CASSLAFPGTSGGKADTQYF
NA,NA,TRBV2,TRBJ1-2,TGTGCCAGCAGTGTTCAGGGTTTTGGCTACACCTTC,CASSVQGFGYTF
TRBD1,NA,TRBV3-1/TRBV3-2,TRBJ1-2,TGTGCCAGCAGCCAAGAGGCAGGGGGTTATGGCTACACCTTC,CASSQEAGGYGYTF
NA,NA,TRBV15,TRBJ1-5,TGTGCCACCAGCAGAGAACGTGCGGGGTTGAGCAATCAGCCCCAGCATTTT,CATSRERAGLSNQPQHF
NA,few,TRBV15,TRBJ2-2,TGTGCCACCGATACAGGCCTAAACACCGGGGAGCTGTTTTTT,CATDTGLNTGELFF
NA,NA,TRBV18,TRBJ1-3,TGTGCCAGCTCACCATTTCATGACAGTCCTGGAAACACCATATATTTT,CASSPFHDSPGNTIYF
TRBD1,NA,TRBV19,TRBJ1-3,TGTGCCAGTAGAAATAACGCCGGGACAGCAAAAAACACCATATATTTT,CASRNNAGTAKNTIYF
TRBD2,NA,TRBV28,TRBJ2-1,TGTGCCAGCAAACCGGGCGGGAGTTCCTACAATGAGCAGTTCTTC,CASKPGGSSYNEQFF
TRBD1,NA,TRBV30,TRBJ1-6,TGTGCCTGGAGTGAGACAGGGTGGGATTCACCCCTCCACTTT,CAWSETGWDSPLHF
TRBD1,NA,TRBV5-1,TRBJ1-6,TGCGCCAGCAGCTTGATTGTGACAGGGGAGAGATCACCCCTCCACTTT,CASSLIVTGERSPLHF
NA,NA,TRBV5-5,TRBJ1-1,TGTGCCAGCAGCTTGGAACCAGGCCGCCCAGGGGCTTTCTTT,CASSLEPGRPGAFF
NA,NA,TRBV25-1,TRBJ1-1,TGTGCCAGCAGTGTGAGTCTAGGGAGGGACACTGAAGCTTTCTTT,CASSVSLGRDTEAFF
NA,NA,TRBV29-1,TRBJ2-1,TGCAGCGTTCAGGGATTTGGGTCCTACAATGAGCAGTTCTTC,CSVQGFGSYNEQFF
NA,NA,TRBV6-2/TRBV6-3,TRBJ1-5,TGTGCCAGCAGTTACTTGGCAGGTCTCCAGCCCCAGCATTTT,CASSYLAGLQPQHF
NA,NA,TRBV5-1,TRBJ1-1,TGCGCCAGCAGCTTGCCCTACATGCGGGGGGCGCCCACCCCGGAGTCTTTCTTT,CASSLPYMRGAPTPESFF
TRBD1,NA,TRBV6-5,TRBJ1-6,TGTGCCAGCAGTCAGACAGGGGGAGATTTGCCCCTCCACTTT,CASSQTGGDLPLHF
NA,NA,TRBV18,TRBJ2-3,TGTGCCAGCTCACCCCCGGCAGGGCCAGATACGCAGTATTTT,CASSPPAGPDTQYF
TRBD1,few,TRBV19,TRBJ1-5,TGTGCCAGTAGCCCACAGGGGGCGAGCAATCAGCCCCAGCATTTT,CASSPQGASNQPQHF
TRBD2,NA,TRBV9,TRBJ2-7,TGTGCCAGCAGCGTAGGTGGGAGGGCCAGATCCTACGAGCAGTACTTC,CASSVGGRARSYEQYF
TRBD1,NA,TRBV18,TRBJ1-1,TGTGCCAGCTCAGATGGACAGGCATTCACTGAAGCTTTCTTT,CASSDGQAFTEAFF
NA,NA,TRBV9,TRBJ1-1,TGTGCCAGCAGTGCCGGCCAGGCTAGGGGCACTGAAGCTTTCTTT,CASSAGQARGTEAFF